These T cell receptor beta chains were read from a single sample in a study of OX40 agonist ivuxolimab in advanced cancers. Clones were read by immunoSEQ multiplex PCR, and TCRdb kept only the in-frame ones, dropping some. The sample has about 73,000 clones; 90% are singletons. Sample: CD4+ or CD8+ T cells sorted from blood, taken in a trial of the OX40 agonist ivuxolimab. These receptors were collected from an adult with an advanced solid tumor such as melanoma, head and neck, liver or kidney cancer. The CDR3 runs from the conserved cysteine through the conserved F or W. The D gene is left open where the match is weak. Clone size is given for some rows only: seen once, a few or many times, or a class if the clone is expanded.

CDR3aa	CDR3nt	v_gene	j_gene	d_gene	abundance
CASSKQGASTGELFF	TGTGCCAGTAGTAAACAGGGGGCAAGCACCGGGGAGCTGTTTTTT	TRBV19	TRBJ2-2	TRBD1	NA
CASSPVADTQYF	TGTGCCAGCAGCCCAGTAGCAGATACGCAGTATTTT	TRBV11-1	TRBJ2-3	NA	NA
CASSYRQGAYEQYF	TGTGCCAGCAGCTATCGACAGGGGGCCTACGAGCAGTACTTC	TRBV5-8	TRBJ2-7	TRBD1	NA
CASSLTGDTQYF	TGTGCCAGCAGCTTAACTGGAGATACGCAGTATTTT	TRBV7-3	TRBJ2-3	NA	NA
CASSGRGDGYTF	TGTGCCAGCAGCGGCAGGGGAGATGGCTACACCTTC	TRBV11-2	TRBJ1-2	NA	NA
CASSLAGGPTRAQYF	TGTGCCAGCAGCTTAGCGGGAGGGCCCACTCGGGCGCAGTATTTT	TRBV7-3	TRBJ2-3	TRBD2	NA
CAISDRTRSKGYTF	TGTGCCATCAGTGACCGTACCCGCAGCAAGGGCTACACCTTC	TRBV10-3	TRBJ1-2	NA	NA
CASNRRGTRIGEQFF	TGTGCCAGCAATAGGAGGGGGACTAGAATAGGTGAGCAGTTCTTC	TRBV6-5	TRBJ2-1	TRBD2	NA
CASRGQETQYF	TGTGCCAGCAGGGGTCAAGAGACCCAGTACTTC	TRBV6-1	TRBJ2-5	NA	NA
CASRLAENGRLQETQYF	TGTGCAAGTCGCTTAGCCGAAAACGGGAGGCTCCAAGAGACCCAGTACTTC	TRBV12-2	TRBJ2-5	NA	NA
CASSDSRARETQYF	TGTGCCAGCAGTGACTCCCGGGCCAGGGAGACCCAGTACTTC	TRBV6-5	TRBJ2-5	NA	NA
CASSPATLRNEQYF	TGTGCCAGCTCACCAGCGACCCTTCGGAACGAGCAGTACTTC	TRBV18	TRBJ2-7	NA	NA
CATSGLAGGLTDTQYF	TGTGCCACCAGCGGACTAGCGGGAGGTCTCACAGATACGCAGTATTTT	TRBV15	TRBJ2-3	TRBD2	NA
CASSELVTSGTYNEQFF	TGTGCCAGCAGTGAACTGGTCACTAGCGGGACCTACAATGAGCAGTTCTTC	TRBV6-1	TRBJ2-1	TRBD2	NA
CAIGREKETQYF	TGTGCCATCGGAAGGGAGAAAGAGACCCAGTACTTC	TRBV10-3	TRBJ2-5	NA	NA
CASSFGLGQVYEQYF	TGTGCCAGCAGCTTTGGGCTAGGACAGGTCTACGAGCAGTACTTC	TRBV7-2	TRBJ2-7	TRBD1	NA
CASSLSGTSVQETQYF	TGTGCCAGCAGCTTATCCGGGACTAGCGTACAAGAGACCCAGTACTTC	TRBV11-3	TRBJ2-5	TRBD2	NA
CASSQDGDFYNEQFF	TGCGCCAGCAGCCAAGACGGGGATTTCTACAATGAGCAGTTCTTC	TRBV4-3	TRBJ2-1	NA	NA
CAWSDSRPDTQYF	TGTGCCTGGAGTGATAGTCGCCCAGATACGCAGTATTTT	TRBV30	TRBJ2-3	NA	NA
CAWRQGTYEQYF	TGTGCCTGGAGACAGGGAACATACGAGCAGTACTTC	TRBV30	TRBJ2-7	NA	NA
CASSPGDREGQPQHF	TGTGCCAGCTCACCTGGGGACAGGGAGGGTCAGCCCCAGCATTTT	TRBV18	TRBJ1-5	TRBD1	NA
CASSLGSGEGYTF	TGTGCCAGCAGCTTAGGGTCAGGAGAAGGCTACACCTTC	TRBV7-2	TRBJ1-2	NA	NA
CASSRGEGRFIPTDTQYF	TGTGCCAGCAGCCGAGGGGAGGGCCGTTTTATTCCCACAGATACGCAGTATTTT	TRBV4-2	TRBJ2-3	TRBD2	NA
CASNPRATNYGYTF	TGTGCCAGCAACCCTCGGGCGACGAACTATGGCTACACCTTC	TRBV6-5	TRBJ1-2	NA	NA
CASSHDGGRDTQYF	TGTGCCAGCAGCCACGATGGGGGCAGAGATACGCAGTATTTT	TRBV6-5	TRBJ2-3	NA	NA
CASSLSMTDIQYF	TGTGCCAGCAGTTTATCGATGACTGACATTCAGTACTTC	TRBV27	TRBJ2-4	NA	NA
CASSSYNAGTQYF	TGTGCCAGCAGTTCCTATAACGCCGGGACGCAGTATTTT	TRBV28	TRBJ2-3	NA	NA
CAWIGTVRQGPQFF	TGTGCCTGGATTGGGACCGTCCGACAGGGTCCGCAGTTCTTC	TRBV30	TRBJ2-1	TRBD1	NA
CAIRRLAGGNTDTQYF	TGTGCCATCAGAAGACTAGCGGGAGGGAACACAGATACGCAGTATTTT	TRBV10-3	TRBJ2-3	TRBD2	NA
CASSLSSGAVGELFF	TGTGCCAGCAGCTTGTCATCGGGAGCCGTCGGGGAGCTGTTTTTT	TRBV5-5	TRBJ2-2	NA	NA
CASNETPGIKQYF	TGTGCCAGCAATGAGACTCCGGGAATTAAGCAGTATTTT	TRBV6-4	TRBJ2-3	NA	NA
CASSRGGDQETQYF	TGTGCCAGCAGCCGGGGCGGAGACCAAGAGACCCAGTACTTC	TRBV7-2	TRBJ2-5	NA	NA
CSVRKGPSSYEQYF	TGCAGCGTTAGAAAGGGACCCAGCTCCTACGAGCAGTACTTC	TRBV29-1	TRBJ2-7	NA	NA
CASRGLAQMITKNIQYF	TGTGCCAGCAGGGGGCTGGCCCAGATGATAACCAAAAACATTCAGTACTTC	TRBV28	TRBJ2-4	NA	NA
CASSWQVNQPQHF	TGTGCCAGCAGTTGGCAGGTGAATCAGCCCCAGCATTTT	TRBV28	TRBJ1-5	NA	NA
CASSQGGFGETQYF	TGTGCCAGCAGCCAAGGGGGATTCGGTGAGACCCAGTACTTC	TRBV16	TRBJ2-5	NA	NA
CASSRGQGRPQHF	TGTGCCAGCAGCCGCGGACAGGGGAGGCCCCAGCATTTT	TRBV14	TRBJ1-5	TRBD1	few
CASSKKRADTQYF	TGTGCCAGCAGTAAGAAGCGAGCAGATACGCAGTATTTT	TRBV6-6	TRBJ2-3	NA	NA
CASSFTGDTEAFF	TGTGCCAGCAGCTTCACAGGGGACACTGAAGCTTTCTTT	TRBV5-5	TRBJ1-1	TRBD1	NA
CASSQGQGRGTEAFF	TGCGCCAGCAGCCAAGGACAGGGTCGAGGTACTGAAGCTTTCTTT	TRBV5-1	TRBJ1-1	TRBD1	NA
CASSPEWEVTLHF	TGCGCCAGCAGCCCGGAGTGGGAGGTAACCCTCCACTTT	TRBV5-1	TRBJ1-6	NA	few
CASRTSRGGGNEQFF	TGTGCCAGCAGGACCAGCAGGGGAGGGGGAAATGAGCAGTTCTTC	TRBV6-1	TRBJ2-1	NA	NA
CSVEDQTSAGAFF	TGCAGCGTTGAAGATCAGACTTCAGCGGGAGCTTTCTTT	TRBV29-1	TRBJ1-1	NA	NA
CASSLAGLPYNEQFF	TGTGCCAGCAGCTTAGCGGGACTTCCCTACAATGAGCAGTTCTTC	TRBV7-2	TRBJ2-1	NA	NA
CASNTGNYGYTF	TGTGCCAGCAATACAGGGAACTATGGCTACACCTTC	TRBV28	TRBJ1-2	NA	NA
CASSSPLQGNEQFF	TGTGCCAGCAGTTCTCCACTTCAGGGGAATGAGCAGTTCTTC	TRBV6-5	TRBJ2-1	NA	NA